This TCR beta chain was profiled in a study of CD8+ T cells in alopecia areata. Extracted RNA was reverse transcribed into cDNA, the sequencing template. Produced via immunoSEQ multiplex PCR; TCRdb's table is partial and in-frame only. The sample has under 200,000 clones, 60% seen once. CDR1 is SGHRS, CDR2 YFSETQ, per germline. V lost 0 bases and J 2 bases, leaving 11 bases between the germline ends. This CDR3 is built from 15 residues. Treatment denoted: oral pan-JAK inhibitor, 5-10 mg twice daily. The sequenced sample was CD4+ T cells sorted from blood, obtained at week 24, from a patient treated with tofacitinib. The rearrangement links TRBV5-1 to TRBJ1-1, with D hard to call. This sequence was found in a human donor with alopecia areata. CDR3 loop: CASSLGFSLNTEAFF. CDR3 DNA: TGCGCCAGCAGCTTGGGATTCAGTTTAAACACTGAAGCTTTCTTT.